These T cell receptor beta chains were read from a single sample in a study of cytomegalovirus exposure and HLA in healthy donors. Only in-frame clones appear in the TCRdb table, and some are missing; sequencing was by immunoSEQ multiplex PCR. The sample lists some 140,000 clones; approximately 90% were seen once. The sequenced sample consisted of PBMCs. The receptors were gathered from a woman in her 30s in good health and CMV-seronegative. Each CDR3 is given with its conserved first and last residue. A D gene is named only where the DNA matches it firmly. Clone size appears in some rows only: once, few, many, or a class for an expanded clone.

length	size	V	J	D	DNA	CDR3
14	.	TRBV27	TRBJ2-7	TRBD2	TGTGCCAGCAGTTTTTCCGGACTAGCCTACGAGCAGTACTTC	CASSFSGLAYEQYF
15	.	TRBV7-2	TRBJ2-1	.	TGTGCCAGCAGCCTAGGGAGCGGACCTTTTTATGAGCAGTTCTTC	CASSLGSGPFYEQFF
16	.	TRBV6-5	TRBJ1-6	.	TGTGCCAGCAGTTACGCCTCAGGAGGGAGGGGGTCACCCCTCCACTTT	CASSYASGGRGSPLHF
17	.	TRBV19	TRBJ1-5	.	TGTGCCAGTACCCCCCCATTGACCGTGCTGGGCGATCAGCCCCAGCATTTT	CASTPPLTVLGDQPQHF
16	.	TRBV7-9	TRBJ1-1	TRBD1	TGTGCCAGCAGCTTAGCGACGCAGGGGGCGGTAATTGAAGCTTTCTTT	CASSLATQGAVIEAFF
19	.	TRBV4-3	TRBJ1-1	.	TGCGCCAGCAGCCAAGATGCGGCTCCCTCGGGAATGCTGAACACTGAAGCTTTCTTT	CASSQDAAPSGMLNTEAFF
15	.	TRBV6-5	TRBJ2-3	TRBD1	TGTGCCAGCCAAGCCGGGACAGGGGGTTCGGGTACGCAGTATTTT	CASQAGTGGSGTQYF
15	.	TRBV10-2	TRBJ2-2	TRBD2	TGCGCCAGCCGGGGACTAGCTGCCGACACCGGGGAGCTGTTTTTT	CASRGLAADTGELFF
14	.	TRBV10-3	TRBJ2-7	.	TGTGCCATCAGGAGCGCGGGATCGGGGTACGAGCAGTACTTC	CAIRSAGSGYEQYF
13	.	TRBV5-1	TRBJ2-7	.	TGCGCCAGCAGCTTGTCAGGGAACTACGAGCAGTACTTC	CASSLSGNYEQYF
20	.	TRBV4-3	TRBJ1-5	.	TGCGCCAGCAGCCAAGATCTTGACGCGACAGGCACTTATAGCAATCAGCCCCAGCATTTT	CASSQDLDATGTYSNQPQHF
14	once	TRBV9	TRBJ1-5	.	TGTGCCAGCAGCCACTCGGGGGGAGGTCAGCCCCAGCATTTT	CASSHSGGGQPQHF
12	.	TRBV7-2	TRBJ2-7	TRBD2	TGTGCCAGCAGCTGGGGGGGTTACGAGCAGTACTTC	CASSWGGYEQYF
13	.	TRBV11-2	TRBJ2-7	TRBD1	TGTGCCACCAAGGGGGCACCTCGGGGCGAGCAGTACTTC	CATKGAPRGEQYF
14	.	TRBV28	TRBJ1-4	.	TGTGCCAGCAGTTTCGACAGACAGAATGAAAAACTGTTTTTT	CASSFDRQNEKLFF
13	.	TRBV9	TRBJ2-7	.	TGTGCCAGCAGCCGGGGGAACTCCTACGAGCAGTACTTC	CASSRGNSYEQYF
13	.	TRBV7-9	TRBJ2-7	.	TGTGCCAGCAGCTTTTCCTTATCCTACGAGCAGTACTTC	CASSFSLSYEQYF
16	.	TRBV7-9	TRBJ2-2	.	TGTGCCAGCAGCTCCCGGGCGGGATCCAACACCGGGGAGCTGTTTTTT	CASSSRAGSNTGELFF
13	once	TRBV7-9	TRBJ2-1	.	TGTGCCAGCAGCTTATGGCCTTCCAATGAGCAGTTCTTC	CASSLWPSNEQFF
16	.	TRBV6-1	TRBJ2-3	TRBD2	TGTGCCAGCAGTGAAGAGGTAGCGGGAGGCACAGATACGCAGTATTTT	CASSEEVAGGTDTQYF
14	.	TRBV9	TRBJ1-2	.	TGTGCCAGCAGCATGCCGGGTTCTAACTATGGCTACACCTTC	CASSMPGSNYGYTF
14	.	TRBV25-1	TRBJ2-1	.	TGTGCCAGCAGTGGTGGTTCAGGGTACAATGAGCAGTTCTTC	CASSGGSGYNEQFF
12	.	TRBV5-1	TRBJ1-2	TRBD1	TGCGCCAGCAGCCCCACAGGGGACAGAGGCACCTTC	CASSPTGDRGTF
14	.	TRBV4-3	TRBJ2-7	.	TGCGCCAGCAGCCAAGGTAACAGAGCCTACGAGCAGTACTTC	CASSQGNRAYEQYF